This T cell receptor (beta chain) is from a study of shared T cell receptors in the human thymus. Profiled with immunoSEQ multiplex PCR; TCRdb holds only in-frame clones, not every one. The data hold about 380,000 clones, with approximately 95% observed a single time. The CDR3 sequence is 16 residues long. The germline CDR1 and CDR2 sequences are MDHEN and SYDVKM. With V trimmed by 1 base and J by 7 bases, 11 bases remained unmatched. The specimen sequenced was thymocytes. The sequence derives from a human donor. The chain recombines TRBV28 with TRBJ2-7; 9 bases map to TRBD1. The CDR3 nucleotides are TGTGCCAGCAGTTTATCGCTGGCACAGGGGGCGGATGAGCAGTACTTC. It specifies CASSLSLAQGADEQYF.